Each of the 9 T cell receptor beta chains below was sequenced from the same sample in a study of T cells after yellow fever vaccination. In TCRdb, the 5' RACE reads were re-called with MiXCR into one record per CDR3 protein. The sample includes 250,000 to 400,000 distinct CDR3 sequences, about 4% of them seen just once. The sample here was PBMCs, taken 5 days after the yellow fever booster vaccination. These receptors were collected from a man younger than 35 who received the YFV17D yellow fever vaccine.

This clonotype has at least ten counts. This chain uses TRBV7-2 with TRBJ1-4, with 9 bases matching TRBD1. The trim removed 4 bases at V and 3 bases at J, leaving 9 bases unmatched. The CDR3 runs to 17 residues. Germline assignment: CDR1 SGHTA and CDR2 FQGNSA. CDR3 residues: CASSSDRGLLANEKLFF. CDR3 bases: TGTGCCAGCAGCTCAGACAGGGGGTTGCTGGCTAATGAAAAACTGTTTTTT.

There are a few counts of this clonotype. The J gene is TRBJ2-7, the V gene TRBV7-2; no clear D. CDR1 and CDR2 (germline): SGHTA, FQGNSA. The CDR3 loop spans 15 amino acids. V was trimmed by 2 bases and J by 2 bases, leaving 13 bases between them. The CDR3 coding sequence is TGTGCCAGCAGCTTAAACGTGCTTATAACCTACGAGCAGTACTTC. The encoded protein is CASSLNVLITYEQYF.

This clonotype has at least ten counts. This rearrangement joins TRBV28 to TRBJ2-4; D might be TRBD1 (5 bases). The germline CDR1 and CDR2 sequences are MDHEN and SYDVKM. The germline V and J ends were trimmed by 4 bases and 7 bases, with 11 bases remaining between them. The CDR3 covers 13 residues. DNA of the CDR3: TGTGCCAGCAGTTCGAGACAGATGAACATTCAGTACTTC. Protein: CASSSRQMNIQYF.

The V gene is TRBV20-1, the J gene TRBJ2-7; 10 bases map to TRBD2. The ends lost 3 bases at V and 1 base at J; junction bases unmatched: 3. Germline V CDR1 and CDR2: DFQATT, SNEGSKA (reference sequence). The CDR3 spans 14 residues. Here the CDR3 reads CSASSSGGSYEQYF. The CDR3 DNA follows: TGCAGTGCTAGCTCTAGCGGGGGATCCTACGAGCAGTACTTC.

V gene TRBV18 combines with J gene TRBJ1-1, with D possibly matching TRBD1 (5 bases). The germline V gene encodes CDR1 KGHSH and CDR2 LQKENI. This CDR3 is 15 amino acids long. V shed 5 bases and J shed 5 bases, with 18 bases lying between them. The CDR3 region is CASSDQGTTWTEAFF. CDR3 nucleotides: TGTGCCAGCTCAGACCAGGGAACCACGTGGACTGAAGCTTTCTTT.

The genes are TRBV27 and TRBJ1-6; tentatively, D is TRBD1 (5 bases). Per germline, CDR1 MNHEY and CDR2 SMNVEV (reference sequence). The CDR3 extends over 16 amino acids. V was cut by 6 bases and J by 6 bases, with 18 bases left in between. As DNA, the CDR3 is TGTGCCAGCAGCCCGAGGAAGAGGGGCGGTAATTCACCCCTCCACTTT. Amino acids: CASSPRKRGGNSPLHF.

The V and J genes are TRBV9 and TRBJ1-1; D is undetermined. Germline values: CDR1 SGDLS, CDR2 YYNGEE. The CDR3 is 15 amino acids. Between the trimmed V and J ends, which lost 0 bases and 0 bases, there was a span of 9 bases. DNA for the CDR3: TGTGCCAGCAGCGTAGGGGCAGGCTTGAACACTGAAGCTTTCTTT. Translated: CASSVGAGLNTEAFF.

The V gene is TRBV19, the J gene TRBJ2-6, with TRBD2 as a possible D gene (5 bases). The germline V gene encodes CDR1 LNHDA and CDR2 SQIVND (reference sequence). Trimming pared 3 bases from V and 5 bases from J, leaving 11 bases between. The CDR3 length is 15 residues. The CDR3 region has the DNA TGTGCCAGTAGTATGTGGGAGTCCTGGGCCAACGTCCTGACTTTC. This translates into CASSMWESWANVLTF. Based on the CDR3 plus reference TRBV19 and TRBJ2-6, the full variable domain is DGGITQSPKYLFRKEGQNVTLSCEQNLNHDAMYWYRQDPGQGLRLIYYSQIVNDFQKGDIAEGYSVSREKKESFPLTVTSAQKNPTAFYLCASSMWESWANVLTFGAGSRLTVL.

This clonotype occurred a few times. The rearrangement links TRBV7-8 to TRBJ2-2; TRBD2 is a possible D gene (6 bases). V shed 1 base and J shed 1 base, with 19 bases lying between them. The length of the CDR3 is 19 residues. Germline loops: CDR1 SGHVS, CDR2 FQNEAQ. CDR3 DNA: TGTGCCAGCAGCTTAGTATACCGGGGGAGCATTCTGAACACCGGGGAGCTGTTTTTT. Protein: CASSLVYRGSILNTGELFF.